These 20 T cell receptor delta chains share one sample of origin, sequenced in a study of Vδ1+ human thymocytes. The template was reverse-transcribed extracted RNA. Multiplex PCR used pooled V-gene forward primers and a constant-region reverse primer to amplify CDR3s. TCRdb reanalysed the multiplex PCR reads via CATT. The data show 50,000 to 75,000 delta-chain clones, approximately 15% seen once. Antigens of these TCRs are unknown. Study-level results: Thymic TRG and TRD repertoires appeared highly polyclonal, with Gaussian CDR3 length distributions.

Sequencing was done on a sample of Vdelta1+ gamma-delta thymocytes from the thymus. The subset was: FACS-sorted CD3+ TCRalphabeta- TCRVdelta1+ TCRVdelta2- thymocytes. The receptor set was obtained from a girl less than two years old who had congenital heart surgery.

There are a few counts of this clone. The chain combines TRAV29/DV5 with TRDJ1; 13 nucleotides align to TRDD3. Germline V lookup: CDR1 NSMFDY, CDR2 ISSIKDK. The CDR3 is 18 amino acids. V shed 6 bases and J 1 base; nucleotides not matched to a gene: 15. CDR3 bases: TGTGCAGATTTCCAAACTGGGGGATACGGAGAGGGCACCGATAAACTCATCTTT. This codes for CADFQTGGYGEGTDKLIF.

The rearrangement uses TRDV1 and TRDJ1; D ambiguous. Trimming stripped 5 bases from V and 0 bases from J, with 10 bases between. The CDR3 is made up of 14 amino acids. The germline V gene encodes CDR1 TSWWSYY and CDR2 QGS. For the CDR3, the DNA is TGTGCTCTTGGGATATTCGAGAACACCGATAAACTCATCTTT. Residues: CALGIFENTDKLIF.

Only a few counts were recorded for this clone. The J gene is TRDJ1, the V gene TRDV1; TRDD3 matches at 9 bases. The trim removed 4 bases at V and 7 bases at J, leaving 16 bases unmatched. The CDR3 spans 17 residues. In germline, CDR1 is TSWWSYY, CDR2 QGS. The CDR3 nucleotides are TGTGCTCTTGGGGTCCGATGGCGGGGGATACAGTTTCGTAAACTCATCTTT. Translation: CALGVRWRGIQFRKLIF.

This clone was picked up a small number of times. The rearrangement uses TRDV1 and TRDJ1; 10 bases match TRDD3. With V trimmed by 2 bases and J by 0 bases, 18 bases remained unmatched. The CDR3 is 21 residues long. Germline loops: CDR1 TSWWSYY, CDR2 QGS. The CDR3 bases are TGTGCTCTTGGGGAAATTCCTACGTCGGTGGGGGATACCTCGTACACCGATAAACTCATCTTT. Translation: CALGEIPTSVGDTSYTDKLIF.

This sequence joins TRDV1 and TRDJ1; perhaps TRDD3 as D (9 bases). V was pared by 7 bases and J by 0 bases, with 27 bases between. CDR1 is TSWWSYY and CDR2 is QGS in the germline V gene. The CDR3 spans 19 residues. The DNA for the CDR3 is TGTGCTCTTGTTTACTGGGGGACCCCTCACTTCCTACACACCGATAAACTCATCTTT. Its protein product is CALVYWGTPHFLHTDKLIF.

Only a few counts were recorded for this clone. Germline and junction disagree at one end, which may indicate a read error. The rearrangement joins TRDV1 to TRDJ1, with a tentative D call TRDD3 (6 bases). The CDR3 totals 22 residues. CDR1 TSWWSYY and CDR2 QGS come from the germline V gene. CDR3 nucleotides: TGTGCTCTGGGGGAACTCCCCACTGTGCGTCTGGTTGGAGGTTTGGCCCCCGATAAACTCATCTTT. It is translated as CALGELPTVRLVGGLAPDKLIF.

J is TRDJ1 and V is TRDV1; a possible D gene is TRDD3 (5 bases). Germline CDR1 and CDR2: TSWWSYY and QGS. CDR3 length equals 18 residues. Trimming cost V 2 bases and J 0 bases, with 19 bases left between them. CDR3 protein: CALGECARDGVNTDKLIF. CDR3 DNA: TGTGCTCTTGGGGAATGTGCGCGGGATGGAGTGAACACCGATAAACTCATCTTT.

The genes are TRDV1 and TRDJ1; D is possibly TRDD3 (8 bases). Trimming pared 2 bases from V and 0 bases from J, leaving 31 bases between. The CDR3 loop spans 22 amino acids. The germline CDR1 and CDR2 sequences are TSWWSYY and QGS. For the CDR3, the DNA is TGTGCTCTTGGGGAAGGCCTTCCTTTAAATACTGGGGGGGCTCCGTACACCGATAAACTCATCTTT. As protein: CALGEGLPLNTGGAPYTDKLIF.

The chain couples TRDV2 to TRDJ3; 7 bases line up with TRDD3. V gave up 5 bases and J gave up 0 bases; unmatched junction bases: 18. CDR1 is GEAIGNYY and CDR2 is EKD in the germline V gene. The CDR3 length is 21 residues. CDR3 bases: TGTGCCTGTGTGGGGCTTACTGGGGATGAACTTAGCTCCTGGGACACCCGACAGATGTTTTTC. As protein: CACVGLTGDELSSWDTRQMFF.

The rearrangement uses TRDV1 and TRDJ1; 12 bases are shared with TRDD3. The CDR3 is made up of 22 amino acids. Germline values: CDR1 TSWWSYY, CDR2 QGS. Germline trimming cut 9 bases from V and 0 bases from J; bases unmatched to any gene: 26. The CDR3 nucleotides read TGTGCTCTCTTGATACTTCCTACAGCAGAACTGGGGGATACCTCGTACACCGATAAACTCATCTTT. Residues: CALLILPTAELGDTSYTDKLIF.

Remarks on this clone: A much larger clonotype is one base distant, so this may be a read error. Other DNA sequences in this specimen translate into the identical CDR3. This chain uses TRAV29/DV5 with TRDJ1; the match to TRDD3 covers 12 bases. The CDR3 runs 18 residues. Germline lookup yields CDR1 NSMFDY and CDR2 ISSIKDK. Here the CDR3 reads CAASLATGGYLYTDKLIF. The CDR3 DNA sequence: TGTGCGGCAAGCTTGGCTACTGGGGGATACTTGTACACCGATAAACTCATCTTT.

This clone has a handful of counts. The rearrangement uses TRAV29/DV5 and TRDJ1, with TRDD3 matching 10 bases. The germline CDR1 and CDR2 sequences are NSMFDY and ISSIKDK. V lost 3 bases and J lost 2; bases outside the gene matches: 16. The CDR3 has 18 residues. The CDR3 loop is CAATAFRRVLGDTDKLIF. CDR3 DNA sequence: TGTGCAGCAACAGCCTTCCGGCGAGTACTGGGGGATACCGATAAACTCATCTTT.

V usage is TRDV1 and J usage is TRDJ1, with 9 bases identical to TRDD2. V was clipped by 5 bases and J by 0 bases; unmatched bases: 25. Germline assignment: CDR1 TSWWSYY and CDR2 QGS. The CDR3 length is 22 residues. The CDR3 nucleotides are TGTGCTCTTGGGCCTTCCTACATGTGGGATTGGGTGATGGGGATGTACACCGATAAACTCATCTTT. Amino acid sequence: CALGPSYMWDWVMGMYTDKLIF.

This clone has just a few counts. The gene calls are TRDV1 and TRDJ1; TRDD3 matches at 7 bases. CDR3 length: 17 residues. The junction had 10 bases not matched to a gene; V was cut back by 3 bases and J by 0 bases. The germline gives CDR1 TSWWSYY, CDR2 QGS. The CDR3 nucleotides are TGTGCTCTTGGGGACTTCCCCCACTGGGGATACACCGATAAACTCATCTTT. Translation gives CALGDFPHWGYTDKLIF.

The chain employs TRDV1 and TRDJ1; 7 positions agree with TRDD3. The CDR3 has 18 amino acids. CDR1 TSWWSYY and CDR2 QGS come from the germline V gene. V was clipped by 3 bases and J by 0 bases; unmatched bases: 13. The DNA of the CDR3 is TGTGCTCTTGGGGATTCCTGGGGGGGATCCAGGTACACCGATAAACTCATCTTT. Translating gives CALGDSWGGSRYTDKLIF.

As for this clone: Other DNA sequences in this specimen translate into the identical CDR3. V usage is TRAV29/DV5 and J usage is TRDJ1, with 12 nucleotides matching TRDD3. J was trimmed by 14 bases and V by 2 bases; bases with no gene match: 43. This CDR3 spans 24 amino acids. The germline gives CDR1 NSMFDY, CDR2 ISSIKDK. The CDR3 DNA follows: TGTGCAGCAAGACCCGAATTACCACCTTCCTACTGGGGGATACTCACAACGAACCGGCGTTCACTTATCTTT. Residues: CAARPELPPSYWGILTTNRRSLIF.

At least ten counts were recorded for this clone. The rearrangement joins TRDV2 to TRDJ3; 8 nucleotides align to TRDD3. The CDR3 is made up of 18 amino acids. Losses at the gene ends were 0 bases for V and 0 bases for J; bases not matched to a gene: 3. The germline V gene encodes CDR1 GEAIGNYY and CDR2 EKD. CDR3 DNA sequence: TGTGCCTGTGACACCCTGGGGGACAGCTCCTGGGACACCCGACAGATGTTTTTC. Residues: CACDTLGDSSWDTRQMFF.

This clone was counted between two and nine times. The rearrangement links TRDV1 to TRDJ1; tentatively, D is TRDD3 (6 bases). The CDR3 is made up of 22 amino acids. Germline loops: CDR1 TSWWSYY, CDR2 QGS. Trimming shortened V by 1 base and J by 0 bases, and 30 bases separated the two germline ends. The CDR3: CALGERSLSVRDKGGYTDKLIF. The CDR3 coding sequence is TGTGCTCTTGGGGAACGGAGTTTGAGCGTGCGGGATAAAGGTGGGTACACCGATAAACTCATCTTT.

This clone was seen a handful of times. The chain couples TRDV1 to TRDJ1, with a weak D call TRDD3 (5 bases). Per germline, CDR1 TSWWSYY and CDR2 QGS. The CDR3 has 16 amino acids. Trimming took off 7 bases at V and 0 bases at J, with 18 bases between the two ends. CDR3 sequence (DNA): TGTGCTCTTGCTAGGGCTGGGACGATGTACACCGATAAACTCATCTTT. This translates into CALARAGTMYTDKLIF.

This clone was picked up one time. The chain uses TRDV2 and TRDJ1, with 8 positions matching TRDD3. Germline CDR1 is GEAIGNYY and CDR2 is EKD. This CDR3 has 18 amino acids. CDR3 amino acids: CAPCVPPWGSSYTDKLIF. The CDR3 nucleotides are TGTGCTCCCTGTGTCCCGCCCTGGGGGAGCTCGTACACCGATAAACTCATCTTT.